The 19 T cell receptor beta chains given below trace back to one sample, sequenced in a study of T cells expressing NK-cell markers. Using the 5' RACE reads, TCRdb records one entry per CDR3 protein without DNA. The sample table sets out roughly 430,000 distinct CDR3 sequences. The sample was blood T cells: a sorted CD56 or NKG2C T cell subset, CD4+ or CD8+ T cells, or bulk PBMC T cells (not recorded which). These receptors were collected from a woman aged 18-69 years in good health.

V is TRBV20-1 and J is TRBJ1-2. Germline V lookup: CDR1 DFQATT, CDR2 SNEGSKA (reference sequence). CDR3 length: 12 residues. The CDR3: CSATRYSDGYTF.

J is TRBJ2-3 and V is TRBV7-2. The CDR3 is 17 residues long. Per germline, CDR1 SGHTA and CDR2 FQGNSA. The CDR3 is CASSLFDAFSSTDTQYF. Looking up the rest from reference TRBV7-2 and TRBJ2-3 gives the full variable domain: GAGVSQSPSNKVTEKGKDVELRCDPISGHTALYWYRQSLGQGLEFLIYFQGNSAPDKSGLPSDRFSAERTGGSVSTLTIQRTQQEDSAVYLCASSLFDAFSSTDTQYFGPGTRLTVL.

The chain recombines TRBV18 with TRBJ1-1; checking the TCRdb D call of TRBD1 is not possible without DNA. Germline CDR1 reads KGHSH; CDR2 reads LQKENI. The CDR3 runs 16 residues. The CDR3 is CASSPPFPGMNTEAFF.

CDR3 in amino acids: CASSQPGQGYEQYF. The chain is built from TRBV3-1 and TRBJ2-7; the TCRdb D gene call, TRBD1, has no DNA to confirm it. The CDR3 has 14 amino acids. Germline CDR1 and CDR2: LGHDT and YNNKEL (reference sequence).

The CDR3 loop is CASSQAPTMRTGELFF. The chain is built from TRBV4-3 and TRBJ2-2; TCRdb's D gene call, TRBD1, goes unchecked for lack of DNA. Germline loops: CDR1 LGHNA, CDR2 YSLEER. The CDR3 loop spans 16 amino acids.

CDR3 residues: CASSLKAGATFNYGYTF. V gene TRBV7-2 combines with J gene TRBJ1-2; TCRdb proposes TRBD1, but this gene call is untestable without DNA. Germline lookup yields CDR1 SGHTA and CDR2 FQGNSA. The CDR3 consists of 17 residues.

The chain combines TRBV3-1 with TRBJ1-6. Per the germline V gene, CDR1 is LGHDT and CDR2 is YNNKEL (reference sequence). CDR3 length: 12 residues. CDR3 sequence reads: CASSQENLPLHF.

The chain employs TRBV7-2 and TRBJ1-1. This CDR3 is 15 amino acids long. Germline CDR1 is SGHTA and CDR2 is FQGNSA. The CDR3 loop is CASSLAITKNTEAFF.

The V call is TRBV7-6, the J call TRBJ1-4. Looked up from germline, CDR1 is SGHVS and CDR2 is FNYEAQ. The CDR3 totals 17 residues. This chain's CDR3 is CASSLVTGPPTNEKLFF. Full variable domain (outside the CDR3, taken from reference TRBV7-6 and TRBJ1-4): GAGVSQSPRYKVTKRGQDVALRCDPISGHVSLYWYRQALGQGPEFLTYFNYEAQQDKSGLPNDRFSAERPEGSISTLTIQRTEQRDSAMYRCASSLVTGPPTNEKLFFGSGTQLSVL.

The rearrangement uses TRBV4-1 and TRBJ2-2; TCRdb designates TRBD1, a call that cannot be tested without DNA. The CDR3 totals 13 residues. CDR1 and CDR2 from the germline V gene are MGHRA and YSYEKL. CDR3 amino acids: CASSQQGAGELFF.

This chain uses TRBV19 with TRBJ1-5. There are 15 residues in the CDR3. Germline lookup yields CDR1 LNHDA and CDR2 SQIVND (reference sequence). CDR3 amino acids: CASSIVWSGDQPQHF.

The rearrangement uses TRBV20-1 and TRBJ2-3; as DNA is missing, the TRBD1 call by TCRdb cannot be tested. The CDR3 contains 12 residues. Germline-derived CDR1 and CDR2 are DFQATT and SNEGSKA (reference sequence). CDR3 amino acids: CSASGGRDTQYF.

V gene TRBV12-3 or TRBV12-4 combines with J gene TRBJ1-2. The CDR3 spans 13 residues. CDR3 protein: CASSYAGGYGYTF.

The rearrangement uses TRBV12-3 or TRBV12-4 and TRBJ2-7; no DNA is available, so the TRBD1 call from TCRdb remains unchecked. This CDR3 comprises 15 residues. CDR3 sequence reads: CASSFGVGQGTEQYF.

The rearrangement joins TRBV6-1 to TRBJ2-2; TCRdb's D gene call, TRBD1, goes unchecked for lack of DNA. The CDR3 contains 14 residues. Per germline, CDR1 MNHNS and CDR2 SASEGT. The chain's CDR3 is CATPGTGSHGELFF.

This chain links TRBV7-2 with TRBJ2-2; TCRdb gives TRBD1 as the D gene, but with no DNA this cannot be confirmed. This CDR3 has 15 residues. CDR1 and CDR2 from the germline V gene are SGHTA and FQGNSA. The CDR3 reads CASSRRDRGPGELFF.

The chain uses TRBV15 and TRBJ2-1. Germline CDR1 is LNHNV and CDR2 is YYDKDF (reference sequence). The CDR3 contains 14 residues. The CDR3 sequence is CATSRAVSYNEQFF. The variable domain in full, completed from reference TRBV15 and TRBJ2-1, reads DAMVIQNPRYQVTQFGKPVTLSCSQTLNHNVMYWYQQKSSQAPKLLFHYYDKDFNNEADTPDNFQSRRPNTSFCFLDIRSPGLGDTAMYLCATSRAVSYNEQFFGPGTRLTVL.

The chain combines TRBV9 with TRBJ1-4; TCRdb lists TRBD1, though no DNA is available to test this call. The CDR3 loop spans 15 amino acids. Germline V gene lookup returns CDR1 SGDLS and CDR2 YYNGEE. The chain's CDR3 is CASSVDGTPGEKLFF.

The rearrangement links TRBV12-3 or TRBV12-4 to TRBJ2-1; TCRdb lists TRBD1, though no DNA is available to test this call. CDR3 length: 15 residues. CDR3 residues: CASSLPTGFPDEQFF.